What follows are 28 T cell receptor beta chains derived from one specimen sequenced in a study of glioma-infiltrating T cells. Using RNA template, CDR3s of TCR alpha and beta were amplified with iRepertoire arm-PCR. A single record per CDR3 protein comes from TCRdb applying MiXCR to the multiplex PCR reads. The sample carries 400,000 or so distinct CDR3 sequences, approximately 42% recorded once. The source material was glioma tissue, nonneoplastic brain tissue, or PBMCs (not recorded which). The receptors originated from a human donor with low-grade glioma or glioblastoma, undergoing nonglioma brain surgery, or in good health (not recorded which).

This clonotype was counted a few times. The CDR3: CASTPTDRGGVGYTF. The CDR3 coding sequence is TGTGCCAGTACCCCGACGGACAGAGGAGGTGTCGGCTACACCTTC. This chain uses TRBV19 with TRBJ1-2; TRBD1 is a possible D gene (6 bases). CDR1 and CDR2 (germline): LNHDA, SQIVND (reference sequence). V was clipped by 7 bases and J by 8 bases, with 23 bases between them. This CDR3 region has 15 residues.

The chain joins TRBV19 to TRBJ2-2; no reliable D call. From germline, CDR1 is LNHDA and CDR2 SQIVND (reference sequence). Trimming left V 8 bases short and J 4 bases short, with 8 bases between. CDR3 length equals 12 residues. CDR3 in DNA: TGTGCCAGTCGAGGCAGCACCGGGGAGCTGTTTTTT. This gives the protein CASRGSTGELFF.

The rearrangement uses TRBV7-2 and TRBJ1-2; no firm D call. Trimming stripped 5 bases from V and 7 bases from J, with 17 bases between. Germline assignment: CDR1 SGHTA and CDR2 FQGNSA. The CDR3 sequence is 14 residues long. CDR3 sequence (DNA): TGTGCCAGCAGCGCCCCATCGAGGTTAGCTGGCTACACCTTC. Its protein product is CASSAPSRLAGYTF.

The genes are TRBV24-1 and TRBJ2-1; 12 bases map to TRBD2. The junction had 2 bases not matched to a gene; V was cut back by 7 bases and J by 8 bases. The CDR3 has 13 residues. Germline-derived CDR1 and CDR2 are KGHDR and SFDVKD. CDR3 sequence: CATRTSGSDEQFF. DNA for the CDR3: TGTGCCACCAGGACTAGCGGGAGCGATGAGCAGTTCTTC.

This clonotype has only a few counts. Mismatch with germline at one junction end may stem from a read error. J is TRBJ2-1 and V is TRBV19; a weak D match, TRBD2 (6 bases). This CDR3 has 10 amino acids. Per the germline V gene, CDR1 is LNHDA and CDR2 is SQIVND (reference sequence). CDR3 in amino acids: CASALDYQVF. The CDR3 region has the DNA TGTGCCAGTGCATTGGACTACCAAGTCTTC.

This clonotype was detected once. The J gene is TRBJ1-1, the V gene TRBV4-1, with D maybe TRBD1 (6 bases). This CDR3 spans 14 amino acids. Trimming stripped 2 bases from V and 6 bases from J, with 13 bases between. CDR1 is MGHRA, CDR2 YSYEKL, per germline. The CDR3 is CASSQKQGFAEAFF. The DNA of the CDR3 is TGCGCCAGCAGCCAAAAACAGGGTTTCGCTGAAGCTTTCTTT.

About this clonotype: At one of its ends the junction is not consistent with the germline gene, which may arise from a read error. This sequence joins TRBV28 and TRBJ2-2; D is perhaps TRBD2 (5 bases). The CDR3 totals 12 residues. Per germline, CDR1 MDHEN and CDR2 SYDVKM. DNA of the CDR3: TGTGCCAGCATTTTAGACACCGGGAAGCTGTTTTTT. As protein: CASILDTGKLFF.

This clonotype appeared a few times. The V call is TRBV6-1, the J call TRBJ1-1; possible D gene TRBD1, 5 bases. The CDR3 has 14 amino acids. Per germline, CDR1 MNHNS and CDR2 SASEGT. V gave up 6 bases and J gave up 6 bases, with 17 bases separating them. DNA of the CDR3: TGTGCCAGCAGACGAGGCGGGGGAGGACCTGAAGCTTTCTTT. Its translation: CASRRGGGGPEAFF.

The chain recombines TRBV4-3 with TRBJ1-5, with 10 bases lining up with TRBD1. Germline CDR1 reads LGHNA; CDR2 reads YSLEER. Trimming at V came to 1 base and at J to 5 bases, leaving 2 bases not matched to a gene. The CDR3 totals 15 residues. The CDR3 region has the DNA TGCGCCAGCAGCCAAGGGGACAGGGGAGATCAGCCCCAGCATTTT. Protein sequence: CASSQGDRGDQPQHF.

This clonotype has at least ten counts. The gene calls are TRBV7-3 and TRBJ2-1; D remains ambiguous. Germline V lookup: CDR1 SGHTA, CDR2 FQGTGA. V shed 3 bases and J shed 2 bases, with 5 bases lying between them. This CDR3 is 13 amino acids long. The CDR3 nucleotides read TGTGCCAGCAGCTTTGACACCTACAATGAGCAGTTCTTC. Encoded protein: CASSFDTYNEQFF.

Regarding this clonotype: The conserved phenylalanine or tryptophan is not found at the CDR3 terminus, so this likely reflects a read error. This chain joins TRBV28 and TRBJ1-2; no definite D call. Germline V gives CDR1 MDHEN, CDR2 SYDVKM. This CDR3 is 14 amino acids long. Trimming left V 8 bases short and J 5 bases short, with 18 bases between. DNA for the CDR3: TGTGCCAGCCTACCCCCCCTCAGCGGTTATGGCTACACCTAC. Encoded protein: CASLPPLSGYGYTY.

This clonotype appeared a few times. The chain combines TRBV6-9 with TRBJ2-5; D perhaps matches TRBD1 (6 bases). CDR1 is MNHGY and CDR2 is SVAAGI in the germline V gene. V gave up 1 base and J gave up 3 bases, with 9 bases separating them. CDR3 length equals 14 residues. The CDR3 loop reads CASSYYQGKETQYF. As DNA, the CDR3 is TGTGCCAGCAGTTATTATCAGGGGAAAGAGACCCAGTACTTC.

Notes on this clonotype: The junction shows a germline mismatch at one end, possibly a read error. The chain has TRBV4-1 and TRBJ1-2; no reliable D call. Germline values: CDR1 MGHRA, CDR2 YSYEKL. The CDR3 loop spans 15 amino acids. The CDR3 region has the DNA TGCGCCAGCAGCCAGTCCCGGGGTATGACCTATGGCTACGCCTTC. Translation gives CASSQSRGMTYGYAF.

This chain links TRBV7-6 with TRBJ2-7, with TRBD2 identical over 12 bases. Germline assignment: CDR1 SGHVS and CDR2 FNYEAQ. Trimming took 5 bases from V and 6 from J; bases not matched to a gene: 5. The CDR3 loop spans 14 amino acids. CDR3 loop: CASSQTSGSREQYF. CDR3 DNA sequence: TGTGCCAGCAGCCAGACTAGCGGGAGCCGCGAGCAGTACTTC.

This clonotype has just a few counts. CDR3 sequence reads: CASSLVEHRSSYEQYF. The DNA of the CDR3 is TGTGCCAGCAGCCTCGTGGAGCACAGGAGCTCCTACGAGCAGTACTTC. The chain employs TRBV7-2 and TRBJ2-7; TRBD1 is a possible D gene (5 bases). CDR3 size: 16 residues. Germline loops: CDR1 SGHTA, CDR2 FQGNSA. V was trimmed by 5 bases and J by 0 bases, leaving 17 bases between them.

The rearrangement uses TRBV2 and TRBJ1-2, with D uncertain. Trimming stripped 2 bases from V and 0 bases from J, with 7 bases between. Germline-derived CDR1 and CDR2 are SNHLY and FYNNEI. This CDR3 spans 14 amino acids. In DNA form, the CDR3 reads TGTGCCAGCAGTGAAACGGAATCTAACTATGGCTACACCTTC. Its translation: CASSETESNYGYTF. The full variable domain, with the rest looked up from reference TRBV2 and TRBJ1-2, is EPEVTQTPSHQVTQMGQEVILRCVPISNHLYFYWYRQILGQKVEFLVSFYNNEISEKSEIFDDQFSVERPDGSNFTLKIRSTKLEDSAMYFCASSETESNYGYTFGSGTRLTVV.

The chain couples TRBV20-1 to TRBJ2-4; maybe TRBD2 (7 bases). The V gene lost 1 base and the J gene lost 8 bases, with 12 bases spanning the gap. The CDR3 covers 13 residues. Germline CDR1 DFQATT, CDR2 SNEGSKA (reference sequence). CDR3 protein: CSARGQGRDIQYF. CDR3 nucleotide sequence: TGCAGTGCTAGAGGGCAGGGGAGGGACATTCAGTACTTC.

This clonotype was seen a single time. A single base separates this from a much larger clone, so it may be a read error. The chain couples TRBV6-6 to TRBJ1-6; no clear D gene. The V gene lost 5 bases and the J gene lost 2 bases, with 16 bases spanning the gap. Per the germline V gene, CDR1 is MNHNY and CDR2 is SVGAGI (reference sequence). The CDR3 covers 17 residues. The CDR3 coding sequence is TGTGCCAGCAGTCCTGGGATCATCTACCCCTATAATTCACCCCTCCACTTT. This translates into CASSPGIIYPYNSPLHF.

Only one count was recorded for this clonotype. Relative to the germline gene, one junction end is altered; a read error may explain this. The V and J genes are TRBV28 and TRBJ2-1; TRBD2 might be the D (6 bases). Germline V gene lookup returns CDR1 MDHEN and CDR2 SYDVKM. This CDR3 comprises 13 residues. In DNA, the CDR3 is TGTGCCAGCAGTGGACTGGGAGGCAATGAGCAGTCCTTC. Its protein is CASSGLGGNEQSF.

The rearrangement joins TRBV29-1 to TRBJ2-1; 10 bases line up with TRBD1. Trimming removed 6 bases from V and 5 bases from J; junction bases left unmatched: 4. This CDR3 has 13 residues. Germline V lookup: CDR1 SQVTM, CDR2 ANQGSEA. The CDR3 sequence is CSVEGTGDNEQFF. Written as DNA, the CDR3 is TGCAGCGTAGAGGGGACAGGGGACAATGAGCAGTTCTTC.

The rearrangement uses TRBV7-2 and TRBJ2-1; 9 bases align to TRBD2. The germline CDR1 and CDR2 sequences are SGHTA and FQGNSA. This CDR3 region has 14 residues. V gave up 5 bases and J gave up 15 bases; unmatched junction bases: 14. CDR3 bases: TGTGCCAGCAGCCAAGCGACTAGCGGAGGGGGTGGGTTCTTC. Translating gives CASSQATSGGGGFF.

This clonotype was found many times. The chain carries TRBV6-1 and TRBJ2-1; 9 nucleotides agree with TRBD2. This CDR3 region has 15 residues. Looked up from germline, CDR1 is MNHNS and CDR2 is SASEGT. Unmatched junction bases numbered 12, after V lost 6 bases and J lost 9 bases. The CDR3 nucleotides are TGTGCCAGCAGCCGCTCCGAGCTAGCGGGGAGTGAGCAGTTCTTC. It is translated as CASSRSELAGSEQFF.

The sample holds a few counts of this clonotype. This chain uses TRBV28 with TRBJ1-5; 9 bases line up with TRBD1. CDR3 length equals 16 residues. Trimming took 7 bases from V and 1 from J; bases not matched to a gene: 8. The germline CDR1 and CDR2 sequences are MDHEN and SYDVKM. The chain's CDR3 is CASTLAGTGSNQPQHF. The DNA for the CDR3 is TGTGCCAGCACCCTTGCCGGGACAGGGAGCAATCAGCCCCAGCATTTT.

The chain links TRBV24-1 to TRBJ2-1; perhaps D is TRBD1 or TRBD2 (5 bases each). Between the trimmed V and J ends, which lost 3 bases and 7 bases, there was a span of 12 bases. There are 14 residues in the CDR3. Germline loops: CDR1 KGHDR, CDR2 SFDVKD. The CDR3: CATSDRGAWNEQFF. CDR3 DNA: TGTGCCACCAGTGATCGAGGGGCGTGGAATGAGCAGTTCTTC.

This clonotype occurred many times. The rearrangement uses TRBV6-1 and TRBJ2-7; 8 nucleotides match TRBD1. The V gene end was trimmed by 4 bases and the J gene end by 0 bases; junction bases not matched to a gene: 2. The CDR3 totals 14 residues. The V gene's germline CDR1 is MNHNS and CDR2 SASEGT. CDR3 nucleotide sequence: TGTGCCAGCAGTGGACAGGGGAGCTCCTACGAGCAGTACTTC. Amino acid sequence: CASSGQGSSYEQYF.

This clonotype was detected ten times or more. This chain links TRBV27 with TRBJ2-6; no clear D gene. The V gene lost 4 bases and the J gene lost 0 bases, with 10 bases spanning the gap. The CDR3 spans 16 residues. From germline, CDR1 is MNHEY and CDR2 SMNVEV (reference sequence). CDR3 protein: CASSSPNLSGANVLTF. CDR3 DNA sequence: TGTGCCAGCAGTTCCCCCAATCTCTCTGGGGCCAACGTCCTGACTTTC.

Worth noting for this clonotype: This sequence may be a read error, since a much larger clone differs from it by one base. The chain couples TRBV7-2 to TRBJ1-3; unclear D gene. From germline, CDR1 is SGHTA and CDR2 FQGNSA. This CDR3 comprises 16 residues. The V end lost 5 bases, the J end lost 0 bases, and 14 bases lay between the germline ends. The CDR3: CASSPQFPNSGNTIYF. The CDR3 coding sequence is TGTGCCAGCAGCCCCCAGTTTCCTAACTCTGGAAACACCATATATTTT. Looking up the rest from reference TRBV7-2 and TRBJ1-3 gives the full variable domain: GAGVSQSPSNKVTEKGKDVELRCDPISGHTALYWYRQSLGQGLEFLIYFQGNSAPDKSGLPSDRFSAERTGGSVSTLTIQRTQQEDSAVYLCASSPQFPNSGNTIYFGEGSWLTVV.

The CDR3 loop reads CATSDPGHYYGYTF. The DNA for the CDR3 is TGTGCCACCAGTGACCCGGGACATTACTATGGCTACACCTTC. The chain recombines TRBV24-1 with TRBJ1-2; TRBD1 might be the D (6 bases). Trimming pared 4 bases from V and 3 bases from J, leaving 11 bases between. CDR1 and CDR2 (germline): KGHDR, SFDVKD. CDR3 length: 14 amino acids.